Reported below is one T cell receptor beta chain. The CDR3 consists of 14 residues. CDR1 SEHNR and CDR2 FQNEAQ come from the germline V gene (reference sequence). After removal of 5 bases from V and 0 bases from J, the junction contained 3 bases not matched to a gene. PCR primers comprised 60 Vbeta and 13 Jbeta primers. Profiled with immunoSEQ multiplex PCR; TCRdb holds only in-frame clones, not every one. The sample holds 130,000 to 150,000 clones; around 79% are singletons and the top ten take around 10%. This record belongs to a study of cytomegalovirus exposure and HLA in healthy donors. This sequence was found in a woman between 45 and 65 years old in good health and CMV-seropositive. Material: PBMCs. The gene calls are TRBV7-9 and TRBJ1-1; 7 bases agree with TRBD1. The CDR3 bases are TGTGCCAGCAGCGAGCAGGGGGTGAACACTGAAGCTTTCTTT. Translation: CASSEQGVNTEAFF.